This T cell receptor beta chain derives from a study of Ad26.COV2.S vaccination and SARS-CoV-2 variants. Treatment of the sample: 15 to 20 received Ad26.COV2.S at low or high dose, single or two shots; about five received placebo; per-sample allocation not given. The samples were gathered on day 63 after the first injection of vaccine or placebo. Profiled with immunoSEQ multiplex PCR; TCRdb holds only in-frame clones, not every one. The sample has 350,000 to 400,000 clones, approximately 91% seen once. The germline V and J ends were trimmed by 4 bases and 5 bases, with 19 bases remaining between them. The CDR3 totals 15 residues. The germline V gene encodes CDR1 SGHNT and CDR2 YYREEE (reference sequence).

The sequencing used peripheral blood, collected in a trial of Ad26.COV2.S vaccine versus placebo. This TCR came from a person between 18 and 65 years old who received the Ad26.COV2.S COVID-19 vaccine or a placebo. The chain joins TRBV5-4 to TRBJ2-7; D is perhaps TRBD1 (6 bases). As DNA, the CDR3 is TGTGCCAGCAGCCCCCTACGGAATGGGGACAACGAGCAGTACTTC. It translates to CASSPLRNGDNEQYF.